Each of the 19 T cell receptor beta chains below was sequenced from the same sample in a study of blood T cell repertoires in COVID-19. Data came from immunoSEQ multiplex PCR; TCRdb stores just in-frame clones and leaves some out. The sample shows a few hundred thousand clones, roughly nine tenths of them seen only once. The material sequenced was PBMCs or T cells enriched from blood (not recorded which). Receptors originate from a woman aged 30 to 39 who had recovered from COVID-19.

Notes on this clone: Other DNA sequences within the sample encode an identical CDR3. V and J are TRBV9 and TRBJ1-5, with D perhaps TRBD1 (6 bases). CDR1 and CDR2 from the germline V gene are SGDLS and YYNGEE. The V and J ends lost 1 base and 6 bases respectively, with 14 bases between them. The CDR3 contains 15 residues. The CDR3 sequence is CASSVTAGEGQPQHF. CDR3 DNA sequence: TGTGCCAGCAGCGTAACAGCAGGGGAAGGTCAGCCCCAGCATTTT.

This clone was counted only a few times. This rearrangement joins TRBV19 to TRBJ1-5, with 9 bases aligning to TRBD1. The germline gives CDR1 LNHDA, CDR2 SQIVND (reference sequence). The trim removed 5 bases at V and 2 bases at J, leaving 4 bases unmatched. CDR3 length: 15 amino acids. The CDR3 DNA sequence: TGTGCCAGTAGTTTACGACAGGGGGGCAATCAGCCCCAGCATTTT. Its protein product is CASSLRQGGNQPQHF.

CDR3 residues: CASSPAGGYQPQHF. CDR3 DNA: TGTGCCAGCAGCCCGGCCGGGGGATATCAGCCCCAGCATTTT. The chain carries TRBV3-1 (or the pseudogene TRBV3-2) and TRBJ1-5, with D possibly TRBD1 on 5 matching bases. This CDR3 has 14 amino acids. The V gene lost 4 bases and the J gene lost 5 bases, with 12 bases spanning the gap. Germline-derived CDR1 and CDR2 are LGHDT and YNNKEL (reference sequence).

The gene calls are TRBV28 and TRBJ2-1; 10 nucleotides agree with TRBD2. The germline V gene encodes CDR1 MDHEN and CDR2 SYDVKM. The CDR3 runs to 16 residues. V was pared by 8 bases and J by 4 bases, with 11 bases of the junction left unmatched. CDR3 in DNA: TGTGCCAGCGCGCGGGAGGTAGCGGGGGGATACAATGAGCAGTTCTTC. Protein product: CASAREVAGGYNEQFF.

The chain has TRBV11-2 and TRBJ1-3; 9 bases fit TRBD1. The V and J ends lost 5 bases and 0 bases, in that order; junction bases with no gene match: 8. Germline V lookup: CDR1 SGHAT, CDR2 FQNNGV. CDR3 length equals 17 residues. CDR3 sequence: CASSRTGGGISGNTIYF. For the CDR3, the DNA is TGTGCCAGCAGCCGTACAGGGGGCGGCATCTCTGGAAACACCATATATTTT.

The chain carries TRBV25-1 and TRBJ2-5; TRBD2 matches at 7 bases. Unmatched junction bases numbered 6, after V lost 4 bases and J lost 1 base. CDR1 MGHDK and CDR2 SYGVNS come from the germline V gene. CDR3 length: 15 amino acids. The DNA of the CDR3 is TGTGCCAGCAGTGGACGTGGGGGGGGCCAAGAGACCCAGTACTTC. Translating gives CASSGRGGGQETQYF.

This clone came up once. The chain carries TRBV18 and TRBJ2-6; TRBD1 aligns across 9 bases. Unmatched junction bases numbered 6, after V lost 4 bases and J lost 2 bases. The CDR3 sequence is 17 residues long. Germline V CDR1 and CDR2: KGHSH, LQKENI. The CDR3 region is CASSQLQGAAGANVLTF. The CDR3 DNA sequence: TGTGCCAGCTCACAATTACAGGGGGCGGCTGGGGCCAACGTCCTGACTTTC.

CDR3 nucleotides: TGTGCCAGCAGCGGGAGGGCTCTCACAGATACGCAGTATTTT. Its translation: CASSGRALTDTQYF. This chain connects TRBV27 to TRBJ2-3, with 8 positions matching TRBD2. CDR1 and CDR2 from the germline V gene are MNHEY and SMNVEV (reference sequence). Trimming cost V 6 bases and J 2 bases; bases outside gene matches: 4. The CDR3 extends over 14 amino acids.

The CDR3 loop reads CSGSPGLAVVTDTQYF. CDR3 DNA: TGCAGCGGGTCACCGGGACTAGCGGTGGTCACAGATACGCAGTATTTT. The rearrangement uses TRBV29-1 and TRBJ2-3; 11 bases agree with TRBD2. Germline V lookup: CDR1 SQVTM, CDR2 ANQGSEA. Trimming took 7 bases from V and 2 from J; bases not matched to a gene: 11. The CDR3 extends over 16 amino acids.

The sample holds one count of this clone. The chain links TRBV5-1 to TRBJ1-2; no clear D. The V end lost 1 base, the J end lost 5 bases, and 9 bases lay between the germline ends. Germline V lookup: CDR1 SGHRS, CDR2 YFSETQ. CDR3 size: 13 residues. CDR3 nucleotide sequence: TGCGCCAGCAGCTTGTCCGGGGAGTATGGCTACACCTTC. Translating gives CASSLSGEYGYTF.

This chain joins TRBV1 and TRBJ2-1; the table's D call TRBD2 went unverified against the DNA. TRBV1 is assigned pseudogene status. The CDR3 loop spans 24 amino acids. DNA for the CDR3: TGCACCAGCAGCCAAGTTACAGGCATCTCGTGCGGGACTAGCGGGAGGTGGCCTTACAATGAGCAGTTCTTC. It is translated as CTSSQVTGISCGTSGRWPYNEQFF.

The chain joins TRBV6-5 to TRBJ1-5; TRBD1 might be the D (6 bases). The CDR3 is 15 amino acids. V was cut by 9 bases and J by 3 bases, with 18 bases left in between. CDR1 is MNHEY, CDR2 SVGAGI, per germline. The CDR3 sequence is CASSYRDIYNQPQHF. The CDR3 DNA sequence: TGTGCCAGTTCCTACCGGGACATCTACAATCAGCCCCAGCATTTT.

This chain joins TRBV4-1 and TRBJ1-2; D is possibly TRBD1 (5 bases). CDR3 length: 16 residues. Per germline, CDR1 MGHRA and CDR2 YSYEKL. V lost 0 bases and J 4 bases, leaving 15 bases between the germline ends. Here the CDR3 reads CASSQDWGVALYGYTF. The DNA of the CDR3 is TGCGCCAGCAGCCAAGATTGGGGCGTGGCCCTCTATGGCTACACCTTC.

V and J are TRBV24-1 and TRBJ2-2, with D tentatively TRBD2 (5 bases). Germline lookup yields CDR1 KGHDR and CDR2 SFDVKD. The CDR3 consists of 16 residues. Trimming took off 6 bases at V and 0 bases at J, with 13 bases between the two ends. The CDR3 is CATSTRRRSNTGELFF. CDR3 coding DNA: TGTGCCACCAGTACTCGGAGGCGCTCGAACACCGGGGAGCTGTTTTTT.

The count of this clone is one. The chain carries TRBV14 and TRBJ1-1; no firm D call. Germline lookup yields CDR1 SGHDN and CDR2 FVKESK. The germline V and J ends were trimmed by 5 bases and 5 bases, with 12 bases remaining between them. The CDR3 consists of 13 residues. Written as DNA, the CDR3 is TGTGCCAGCAGCTCCAGGCTCTGGACTGAAGCTTTCTTT. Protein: CASSSRLWTEAFF.

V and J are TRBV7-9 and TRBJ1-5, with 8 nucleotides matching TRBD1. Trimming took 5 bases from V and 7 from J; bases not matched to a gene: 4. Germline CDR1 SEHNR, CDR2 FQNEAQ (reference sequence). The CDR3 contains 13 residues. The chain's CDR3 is CASSTGGYQPQHF. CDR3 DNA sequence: TGTGCCAGCAGCACAGGGGGTTACCAGCCCCAGCATTTT.

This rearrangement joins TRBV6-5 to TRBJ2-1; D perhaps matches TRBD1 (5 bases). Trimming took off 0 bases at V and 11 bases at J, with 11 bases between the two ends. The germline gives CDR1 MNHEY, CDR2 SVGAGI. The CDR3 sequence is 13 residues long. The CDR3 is CASSYSGQGKQFF. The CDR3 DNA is TGTGCCAGCAGTTACTCTGGGCAGGGAAAGCAGTTCTTC.

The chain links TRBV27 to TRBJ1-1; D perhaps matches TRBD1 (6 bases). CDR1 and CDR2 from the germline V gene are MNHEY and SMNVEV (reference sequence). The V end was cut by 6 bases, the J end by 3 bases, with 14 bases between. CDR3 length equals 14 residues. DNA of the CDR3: TGTGCCAGCAGCACTCGGACAGAGTACACTGAAGCTTTCTTT. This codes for CASSTRTEYTEAFF.

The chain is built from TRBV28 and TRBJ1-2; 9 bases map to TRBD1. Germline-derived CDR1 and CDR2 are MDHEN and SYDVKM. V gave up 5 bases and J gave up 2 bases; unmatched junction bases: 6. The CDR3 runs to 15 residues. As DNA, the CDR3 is TGTGCCAGCAGTCCCCCGGGACAGGGAAACTATGGCTACACCTTC. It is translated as CASSPPGQGNYGYTF.